Listed below are T cell receptor beta chains from one sample, sequenced in a study of blood T cell repertoires in COVID-19. The repertoire was sequenced with immunoSEQ multiplex PCR; TCRdb's copy has only in-frame clones and lacks some. The sample lists under 250,000 clones; roughly 80% were seen once. The sequenced sample was peripheral blood. Receptors originate from a woman between 18 and 29 years old with acute or convalescent COVID-19. Each CDR3 is given with its conserved first and last residue. A D gene is named only where the DNA matches it firmly. Some rows mark clone size as missing; the rest say once, few, many or name a class of expanded clone.

>TRBV4-2|TRBD1|TRBJ1-4|once
TGTGCCAGCAGCCAAGAATTGGGACAGGGTCGGTTATCTCGGGAAAAACTGTTTTTT
CASSQELGQGRLSREKLFF
>TRBV5-8|NA|TRBJ2-1|few
TGTGCCAGCAGCCCCTGGGGGCTAAATGAGCAGTTCTTC
CASSPWGLNEQFF
>TRBV28|TRBD1|TRBJ2-7|NA
TGTGCCAGCAGTTTAGGACAGGGGGGAACCTACGAGCAGTACTTC
CASSLGQGGTYEQYF
>TRBV6-5|TRBD1|TRBJ2-2|NA
TGTGCCAGCAGTACAGGGGCGCACACCGGGGAGCTGTTTTTT
CASSTGAHTGELFF
>TRBV18|TRBD1|TRBJ1-5|NA
TGTGCCAGCTCTCGGACAGGGGTGGCGGAGCCCCAGCATTTT
CASSRTGVAEPQHF
>TRBV2|NA|TRBJ2-1|NA
TGTGCCAGCAGTGGGTCGGGAGAGGGGTCGGATGAGCAGTTCTTC
CASSGSGEGSDEQFF
>TRBV6-5|TRBD1|TRBJ1-2|NA
TGTGCCAGCAGTTACAAGTATCCGGACAGGGGGTATGGCTACACCTTC
CASSYKYPDRGYGYTF
>TRBV10-1|NA|TRBJ2-1|NA
TGCGCCAGAGGACTGGGGGACATAGAGCAGTTCTTC
CARGLGDIEQFF
>TRBV6-2/TRBV6-3|TRBD1|TRBJ1-1|NA
TGTGCCAGCAGTTCCTTGAGACAGGGCTGGTCCTCTGAAGCTTTCTTT
CASSSLRQGWSSEAFF
>TRBV11-1|NA|TRBJ2-5|NA
TGTGCCAGCAGCTTACGGGGAATAGAGACCCAGTACTTC
CASSLRGIETQYF
>TRBV7-2|NA|TRBJ1-2|NA
TGTGCCAGCAGCTTAGGGGCAGCTCAAATTAACTATGGCTACACCTTC
CASSLGAAQINYGYTF
>TRBV29-1|NA|TRBJ2-1|NA
TGCAGCGTTGACGGCGGCAGCTCCTACAATGAGCAGTTCTTC
CSVDGGSSYNEQFF
>TRBV6-2/TRBV6-3|NA|TRBJ2-1|NA
TGTGCCAGCAGTTACGGGCCAAACAATGAGCAGTTCTTC
CASSYGPNNEQFF